Following are 27 T cell receptor beta chains from one sample sequenced in a study of T cells in Graves' hyperthyroidism and ophthalmopathy. It was RNA transcripts that yielded the amplified TCR beta CDR3 regions. With the HTBI primer set, the TCR CDR3 went through a first round of RT-PCR. Using its own MiXCR run on the multiplex PCR reads, TCRdb lists one record per CDR3 protein. The sample consists of approximately 430,000 distinct CDR3 sequences, 15% to 19% of them appearing once. The sequencing input was blood. The receptors originated from a woman under 30 with Graves' hyperthyroidism.

The chain uses TRBV20-1 and TRBJ2-2; 9 bases agree with TRBD1. This CDR3 contains 15 residues. V was pared by 3 bases and J by 3 bases, with 5 bases of the junction left unmatched. Germline V gene data show CDR1 as DFQATT and CDR2 as SNEGSKA (reference sequence). The chain's CDR3 is CSASAGTGYTGELFF. CDR3 sequence (DNA): TGCAGTGCTAGCGCCGGGACAGGGTACACCGGGGAGCTGTTTTTT.

This clonotype was counted at least ten times. The chain links TRBV3-1 to TRBJ2-1; 13 bases are shared with TRBD2. The CDR3 sequence is 16 residues long. Trimming took 4 bases from V and 10 from J; bases not matched to a gene: 10. The germline CDR1 and CDR2 sequences are LGHDT and YNNKEL (reference sequence). The CDR3 coding sequence is TGTGCCAGCAGCCTCCGGACTAGCGGGAGAGAAGGGGAGCAGTTCTTC. Translation: CASSLRTSGREGEQFF.

V and J are TRBV6-1 and TRBJ1-2; maybe TRBD1 (6 bases). Germline V gives CDR1 MNHNS, CDR2 SASEGT. The CDR3 sequence is 14 residues long. V was cut by 7 bases and J by 0 bases, with 12 bases left in between. The CDR3 here is CASIDRQANYGYTF. The DNA of the CDR3 is TGTGCCAGCATAGACAGGCAAGCTAACTATGGCTACACCTTC.

This clonotype came up a few times. V usage is TRBV7-9 and J usage is TRBJ2-1, with TRBD2 identical over 9 bases. The V gene's germline CDR1 is SEHNR and CDR2 FQNEAQ (reference sequence). The CDR3 consists of 14 residues. V lost 3 bases and J lost 10; bases outside the gene matches: 7. The CDR3, as DNA: TGTGCCAGCAGCTTGACTAGCGGAGTTGAGGAGCAGTTCTTC. Amino acid sequence: CASSLTSGVEEQFF. Based on the CDR3 plus reference TRBV7-9 and TRBJ2-1, the full variable domain is DTGVSQNPRHKITKRGQNVTFRCDPISEHNRLYWYRQTLGQGPEFLTYFQNEAQLEKSRLLSDRFSAERPKGSFSTLEIQRTEQGDSAMYLCASSLTSGVEEQFFGPGTRLTVL.

J is TRBJ2-1 and V is TRBV6-2 or TRBV6-3, with no clear D. Trimming stripped 6 bases from V and 2 bases from J, with 11 bases between. This CDR3 comprises 14 residues. In germline, CDR1 is MNHEY, CDR2 SVGEGT. The CDR3 is CASRPAITYNEQFF. The DNA of the CDR3 is TGTGCCAGCAGACCGGCAATCACCTACAATGAGCAGTTCTTC.

This clonotype appeared many times. The gene calls are TRBV3-1 and TRBJ2-1; 11 nucleotides match TRBD2. This CDR3 contains 13 residues. CDR1 and CDR2 from the germline V gene are LGHDT and YNNKEL (reference sequence). Trimming at V came to 5 bases and at J to 8 bases, leaving 2 bases not matched to a gene. The CDR3 spells CASSRLAGYEQFF. In nucleotides, the CDR3 is TGTGCCAGCAGCAGACTAGCGGGATATGAGCAGTTCTTC.

This clonotype has more than one count but fewer than ten. The V and J genes are TRBV20-1 and TRBJ2-7; 10 bases align to TRBD2. J lost 7 bases, V lost 1 base, and 13 bases had no gene match. The CDR3 spans 16 residues. CDR1 DFQATT and CDR2 SNEGSKA come from the germline V gene (reference sequence). The DNA of the CDR3 is TGCAGTGCTAGAGCAACCCCCAGCGGGAGGGCCTGGGAGCAGTACTTC. The encoded protein is CSARATPSGRAWEQYF.

This clonotype has more than one count but fewer than ten. One end of the junction is discordant with germline, which a read error may explain. The rearrangement links TRBV10-3 to TRBJ2-2; maybe TRBD2 (5 bases). The V gene's germline CDR1 is ENHRY and CDR2 SYGVKD. The CDR3 is 15 amino acids. In nucleotides, the CDR3 is TGTGCCATCAGTGAGAAGGGCGGAAACACCGGGGAGCTGTGTTTT. Translating it yields CAISEKGGNTGELCF.

This clonotype was picked up many times. The chain uses TRBV28 and TRBJ1-5; tentative D call: TRBD1 (6 bases). The V gene's germline CDR1 is MDHEN and CDR2 SYDVKM. CDR3 length: 14 amino acids. V lost 6 bases and J 3 bases, leaving 12 bases between the germline ends. The CDR3 reads CASRSQGNNQPQHF. CDR3 DNA: TGTGCCAGCAGGAGTCAGGGGAACAATCAGCCCCAGCATTTT.

The chain recombines TRBV11-2 with TRBJ2-1; TRBD2 agrees at 13 bases. The CDR3 sequence is 19 residues long. With V trimmed by 4 bases and J by 4 bases, 13 bases remained unmatched. CDR1 and CDR2 (germline): SGHAT, FQNNGV. The chain's CDR3 is CASSSGLAGDHRLYNEQFF. In nucleotides, the CDR3 is TGTGCCAGCAGCTCCGGACTAGCGGGAGACCACCGCCTTTACAATGAGCAGTTCTTC.

This clonotype has ten or more counts. The chain links TRBV12-3 or TRBV12-4 to TRBJ2-3; no reliable D call. CDR3 size: 12 residues. Trimming cost V 4 bases and J 6 bases, with 8 bases left between them. CDR3 in DNA: TGTGCCAGCAGTTACATAGGGGATACGCAGTATTTT. This gives the protein CASSYIGDTQYF.

V and J are TRBV20-1 and TRBJ2-7; 10 positions match TRBD2. CDR1 DFQATT and CDR2 SNEGSKA come from the germline V gene (reference sequence). V shed 1 base, J shed 3 bases, and the junction held 12 bases outside the gene matches. This CDR3 spans 17 amino acids. CDR3 DNA sequence: TGCAGTGCTAGAGCGGCAGGGGGCCTAGCGGGGGACTACGAGCAGTACTTC. Translated, it gives CSARAAGGLAGDYEQYF.

This clonotype was picked up many times. The rearrangement joins TRBV28 to TRBJ2-7; TRBD2 agrees at 13 bases. The germline CDR1 and CDR2 sequences are MDHEN and SYDVKM. The V segment lost 6 bases and the J segment 1 base; nucleotides outside the gene matches: 6. The CDR3 extends over 16 amino acids. The CDR3 DNA sequence: TGTGCCAGCAGCGTACCGACTAGCGGGAGGTCCTACGAGCAGTACTTC. It encodes CASSVPTSGRSYEQYF.

This clonotype was recorded many times. This chain joins TRBV18 and TRBJ2-7; D may be TRBD1 or TRBD2 (5 bases each). V was clipped by 3 bases and J by 2 bases, with 11 bases between them. This CDR3 is built from 14 residues. Germline V gene lookup returns CDR1 KGHSH and CDR2 LQKENI. CDR3 nucleotide sequence: TGTGCCAGCTCACCCCGTCAGGGACCCTACGAGCAGTACTTC. Residues: CASSPRQGPYEQYF.

Many counts were recorded for this clonotype. The chain uses TRBV11-2 and TRBJ1-2; D unresolved. Germline CDR1 and CDR2: SGHAT and FQNNGV. V was shortened by 3 bases and J by 6 bases, with 20 bases between the two germline ends. The CDR3 has 16 residues. This CDR3 reads CASSLRLGEFHDGYTF. The DNA of the CDR3 is TGTGCCAGCAGCTTGCGGTTAGGAGAGTTTCATGATGGCTACACCTTC. The full variable domain, in which reference TRBV11-2 and TRBJ1-2 provide the parts outside the CDR3, is EAGVAQSPRYKIIEKRQSVAFWCNPISGHATLYWYQQILGQGPKLLIQFQNNGVVDDSQLPKDRFSAERLKGVDSTLKIQPAKLEDSAVYLCASSLRLGEFHDGYTFGSGTRLTVV.

V gene TRBV6-2 or TRBV6-3 combines with J gene TRBJ1-4; no definite D call. From germline, CDR1 is MNHEY and CDR2 SVGEGT. The V and J ends lost 5 bases and 0 bases respectively, with 7 bases between them. This CDR3 spans 14 amino acids. CDR3 residues: CASSVVATNEKLFF. The CDR3 DNA reads as TGTGCCAGCAGTGTGGTCGCAACTAATGAAAAACTGTTTTTT.

Ten or more counts support this clonotype. The chain employs TRBV28 and TRBJ1-2; 9 positions match TRBD1. The CDR3 has 14 amino acids. The germline V gene has CDR1 MDHEN and CDR2 SYDVKM. The V segment lost 5 bases and the J segment 6 bases; nucleotides outside the gene matches: 7. The chain's CDR3 is CASSPLRTGDGYTF. The CDR3 bases are TGTGCCAGCAGTCCCCTCAGGACAGGGGATGGCTACACCTTC.

In its sample, this clonotype was seen a few times. This sequence joins TRBV5-1 and TRBJ1-6, with 7 bases that match TRBD1. Germline values: CDR1 SGHRS, CDR2 YFSETQ. The CDR3 is 14 amino acids. V shed 4 bases, J shed 6 bases, and the junction held 4 bases outside the gene matches. CDR3 nucleotides: TGCGCCAGCAGCCAAGGGACAGTTAATTCACCCCTCCACTTT. It is translated as CASSQGTVNSPLHF.

This clonotype was detected ten times or more. The chain couples TRBV28 to TRBJ2-1; possible D gene TRBD2, 6 bases. Germline assignment: CDR1 MDHEN and CDR2 SYDVKM. This CDR3 has 17 residues. V lost 7 bases, J lost 4 bases, and 23 bases lay in between. Written as DNA, the CDR3 is TGTGCCAGCAACTTGCGAGGGTTGGCGGGATTTTACAATGAGCAGTTCTTC. Translation: CASNLRGLAGFYNEQFF. The whole variable domain, filled in from reference TRBV28 and TRBJ2-1, reads DVKVTQSSRYLVKRTGEKVFLECVQDMDHENMFWYRQDPGLGLRLIYFSYDVKMKEKGDIPEGYSVSREKKERFSLILESASTNQTSMYLCASNLRGLAGFYNEQFFGPGTRLTVL.

The V and J genes are TRBV20-1 and TRBJ1-2; tentatively, D is TRBD1 (5 bases). CDR3 length: 14 residues. Germline V gives CDR1 DFQATT, CDR2 SNEGSKA (reference sequence). Trimming pared 3 bases from V and 2 bases from J, leaving 13 bases between. CDR3 sequence (DNA): TGCAGTGCTAGCGAAGAGGGGCCGAACTATGGCTACACCTTC. Translation: CSASEEGPNYGYTF.

This clonotype was recorded many times. This sequence joins TRBV28 and TRBJ1-5; the D is unclear. Germline CDR1 and CDR2: MDHEN and SYDVKM. This CDR3 is built from 13 residues. V was clipped by 6 bases and J by 3 bases, with 9 bases between them. CDR3 DNA: TGTGCCAGCAGAATGGACCCCAATCAGCCCCAGCATTTT. This gives the protein CASRMDPNQPQHF.

Only a few counts were recorded for this clonotype. The chain uses TRBV7-9 and TRBJ2-1, with D possibly TRBD2 on 6 matching bases. This CDR3 is built from 13 residues. Germline V CDR1 and CDR2: SEHNR, FQNEAQ (reference sequence). Between the trimmed V and J ends, which lost 8 bases and 12 bases, there was a span of 20 bases. The CDR3 region is CASGGRDGTGQFF. The CDR3 bases are TGTGCCAGCGGAGGAAGAGACGGGACTGGGCAGTTCTTC.

This clonotype was recorded at least ten times. This chain uses TRBV5-1 with TRBJ2-7; possibly TRBD1 or TRBD2 for D (5 bases each). This CDR3 is 14 amino acids long. The germline V gene has CDR1 SGHRS and CDR2 YFSETQ. The V end was cut by 4 bases, the J end by 8 bases, with 19 bases between. The CDR3 DNA reads as TGCGCCAGCAGCCCTGGGACGTCCGCTGACCAGCAGTACTTC. Residues: CASSPGTSADQQYF.

This clonotype has ten or more counts. The genes are TRBV2 and TRBJ2-1, with a tentative D call TRBD2 (6 bases). The germline gives CDR1 SNHLY, CDR2 FYNNEI. The CDR3 has 14 amino acids. V was trimmed by 6 bases and J by 8 bases, leaving 17 bases between them. CDR3 residues: CASSGLFGADEQFF. The CDR3 DNA reads as TGTGCCAGCAGCGGACTATTTGGGGCCGATGAGCAGTTCTTC.

Ten or more counts support this clonotype. The rearrangement joins TRBV2 to TRBJ2-1; 9 positions match TRBD2. V was clipped by 6 bases and J by 10 bases; unmatched bases: 7. The CDR3 runs 13 residues. CDR1 is SNHLY and CDR2 is FYNNEI in the germline V gene. In DNA form, the CDR3 reads TGTGCCAGCAGGGGCGGGGGGGCCCGGGAGCAGTTCTTC. This translates into CASRGGGAREQFF.

This clonotype occurred many times. This sequence joins TRBV24-1 and TRBJ1-1; D ambiguous. There are 15 residues in the CDR3. Germline CDR1 is KGHDR and CDR2 is SFDVKD. The V and J ends lost 5 bases and 0 bases respectively, with 12 bases between them. CDR3 sequence (DNA): TGTGCCACCAGTGGGGGAGCCGGGATGAACACTGAAGCTTTCTTT. It specifies CATSGGAGMNTEAFF.

The chain recombines TRBV12-3 or TRBV12-4 with TRBJ1-3; D gene ambiguous. The CDR3 length is 14 residues. V gave up 2 bases and J gave up 4 bases, with 9 bases separating them. DNA of the CDR3: TGTGCCAGCAGTTTAACGACAACCGGAAACACCATATATTTT. This translates into CASSLTTTGNTIYF.